This T cell receptor (beta chain) is drawn from a study of blood T cell repertoires in COVID-19. Across the whole study: Collection of acute and convalescent COVID-19 samples took place in the United States, Italy and Spain.

This CDR3 is built from 12 residues. Deletions cut 2 bases from V and 4 bases from J, with 8 bases between. The V gene's germline CDR1 is SQVTM and CDR2 ANQGSEA. Clones were sequenced by immunoSEQ multiplex PCR, and TCRdb holds only the in-frame ones, with some missing. The sample shows about 390,000 clones, more than 75% of them seen only once. Living in 24 US areas, the participants were between roughly 18 and 90 years of age. Participants were placed into cohorts based on the clinical history they reported. Either two negative PCRs, clearance, or symptom resolution qualified Cohort 3 donors as recovered.

The chain employs TRBV29-1 and TRBJ2-5, with D possibly TRBD1 on 5 matching bases. Sequences were obtained from PBMCs or T cells enriched from blood (not recorded which). The clonotype was recovered from a woman aged 50 to 65 who had recovered from COVID-19. The CDR3 sequence: CSVEQGPETQYF. CDR3 coding DNA: TGCAGCGTTGAACAGGGCCCAGAGACCCAGTACTTC.